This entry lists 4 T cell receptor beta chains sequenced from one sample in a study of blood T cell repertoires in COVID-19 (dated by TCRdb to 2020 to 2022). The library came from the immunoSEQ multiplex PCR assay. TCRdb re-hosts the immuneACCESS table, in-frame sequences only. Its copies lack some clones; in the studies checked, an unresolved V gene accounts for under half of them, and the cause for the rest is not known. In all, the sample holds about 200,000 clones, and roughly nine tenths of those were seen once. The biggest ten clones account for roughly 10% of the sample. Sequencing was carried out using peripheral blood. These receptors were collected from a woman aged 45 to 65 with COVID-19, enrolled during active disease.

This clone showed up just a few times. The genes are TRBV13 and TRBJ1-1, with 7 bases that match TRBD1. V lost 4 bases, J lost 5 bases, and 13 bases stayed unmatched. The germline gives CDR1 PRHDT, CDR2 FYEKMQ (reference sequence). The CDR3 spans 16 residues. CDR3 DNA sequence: TGTGCCAGCAGCTCCCCCGAGGGGGCGAGGTGGACTGAAGCTTTCTTT. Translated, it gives CASSSPEGARWTEAFF.

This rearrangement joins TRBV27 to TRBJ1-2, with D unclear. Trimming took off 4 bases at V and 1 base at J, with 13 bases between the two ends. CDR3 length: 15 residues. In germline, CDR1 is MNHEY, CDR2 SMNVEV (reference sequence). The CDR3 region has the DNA TGTGCCAGCAGTTCCAGTCCACCCCTTAACTATGGCTACACCTTC. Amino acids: CASSSSPPLNYGYTF.

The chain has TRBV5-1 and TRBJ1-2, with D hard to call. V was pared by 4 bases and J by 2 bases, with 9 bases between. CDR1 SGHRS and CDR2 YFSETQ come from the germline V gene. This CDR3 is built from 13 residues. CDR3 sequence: CASSLGWNYGYTF. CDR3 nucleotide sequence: TGCGCCAGCAGCCTAGGATGGAACTATGGCTACACCTTC.

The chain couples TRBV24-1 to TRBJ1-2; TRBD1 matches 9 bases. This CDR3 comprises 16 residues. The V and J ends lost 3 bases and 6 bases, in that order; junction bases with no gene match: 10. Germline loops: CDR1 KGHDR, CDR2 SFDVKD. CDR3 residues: CATSDRGTGREDGYTF. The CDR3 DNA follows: TGTGCCACCAGTGATAGGGGGACAGGGAGGGAGGATGGCTACACCTTC.